This T cell receptor (beta chain) was captured by sequencing in a study of Graves' ophthalmopathy and Graves' hyperthyroidism. Study in general: Investigators collected peripheral blood at initial diagnosis, before any treatment was given. The study's findings and limits: Blood also carried most expanded thyroid clonotypes exceeding 0.001 frequency. Cross-validated, the 13-signature model showed 87.88%/81.08% sensitivity/specificity, and 80%/75% in the test set.

PBMCs were obtained from 10 ml of fresh peripheral blood. The junction had 7 bases not matched to a gene; V was cut back by 4 bases and J by 9 bases. Germline loops: CDR1 LNHNV, CDR2 YYDKDF (reference sequence). The CDR3 totals 13 residues. This clonotype was observed at least ten times. Antigen unknown. RNA transcripts served as template for amplifying TCR beta CDR3 sequences. HTBI primers primed a first-round RT-PCR, and a second-round multiplex PCR followed. TCRdb re-called the multiplex PCR reads with MiXCR, one entry per CDR3 protein. Of tens of thousands of distinct CDR3 sequences listed, 50% were seen once; the top ten hold approximately 20%.

This sequence originates from an adult man with Graves' ophthalmopathy. The sequenced sample was peripheral blood. The chain has TRBV15 and TRBJ1-2; TRBD1 agrees at 8 bases. The chain's CDR3 is CATSKARTGSYTF. The DNA for the CDR3 is TGTGCCACCAGCAAAGCCCGGACAGGGAGCTACACCTTC.